The entry below describes one TCR beta chain. What it recognizes is unknown. This sample is part of a study of blood T cells in healthy people across ages. A J-beta primer mix and a sample-barcoded 5' primer were used in a second PCR of roughly 7 to 12 cycles. TCRdb processed the 5' RACE reads anew with MiXCR; each CDR3 protein has one entry. The data contain approximately 800,000 distinct CDR3 sequences, more than 35% of them singletons. This CDR3 region has 12 residues. Germline CDR1 and CDR2: PRHDT and FYEKMQ (reference sequence). Trimming removed 8 bases at V and 6 bases at J, with 11 bases between. Study observations and caveats: Per-million-T-cell TCR beta diversity fell roughly linearly with age.

The receptor comes from a man older than 75 in good health. The sequenced material came from blood. The chain has TRBV13 and TRBJ2-1; either TRBD1 or TRBD2 may supply D (5 bases each). The CDR3 bases are TGTGCCAGCCAGATGGGGGTCAATGAGCAGTTCTTC. Its protein is CASQMGVNEQFF.